The 28 T cell receptor beta chains presented below share a single source sample, sequenced in a study of T-cell memory formation after mild COVID-19 (dated by TCRdb to 2020 to 2022). The library was produced with 5' RACE. The data were produced on an Illumina NovaSeq 6000. TCRdb itself trimmed the public reads at Q25 with fastp, ran MiXCR and retained productive beta chains. Each record represents a unique CDR3 protein, reported with the most common genes and DNA among its rows. The sample has 250,000 or so distinct CDR3 sequences on record, roughly 18% of them singletons. More than 20% of the sample is taken by the ten largest. The sample consisted of PBMCs or a T cell subset sorted from them (not recorded which). The receptors were sampled from a man aged 18 to 35 who had mild COVID-19 (a few samples of this study predate the infection). The sample titles of this study are shuffled in the database, so cell type and time point are left out; the donor was told from shared clones.

This clonotype came up a few times. The J gene is TRBJ2-2, the V gene TRBV6-1, with a possible D match to TRBD1 (6 bases). V was clipped by 5 bases and J by 7 bases, with 20 bases between them. Germline V gene sequence: CDR1 MNHNS, CDR2 SASEGT. The CDR3 runs to 16 residues. CDR3 protein: CASSSLAQTGFGELFF. In DNA, the CDR3 is TGTGCCAGCAGTAGCCTCGCTCAAACAGGGTTCGGGGAGCTGTTTTTT.

This clonotype was recorded a few times. The chain uses TRBV4-3 and TRBJ1-1; D gene uncertain. V was pared by 9 bases and J by 4 bases, with 18 bases between. Germline values: CDR1 LGHNA, CDR2 YSLEER. The CDR3 length is 14 residues. The CDR3 coding sequence is TGCGCCAGTAGAGACGGTACCTTCGGCACTGAAGCTTTCTTT. Translating gives CASRDGTFGTEAFF.

This clonotype appeared many times. V is TRBV5-1 and J is TRBJ2-3; 8 bases match TRBD2. Germline V CDR1 and CDR2: SGHRS, YFSETQ. J was trimmed by 1 base and V by 2 bases; bases with no gene match: 3. This CDR3 contains 15 residues. The CDR3 sequence is CASSFRRGGTDTQYF. The CDR3 DNA follows: TGCGCCAGCAGCTTCAGGCGGGGGGGCACAGATACGCAGTATTTT.

This chain connects TRBV5-1 to TRBJ1-2; 8 bases align to TRBD1. This CDR3 has 15 amino acids. Germline lookup yields CDR1 SGHRS and CDR2 YFSETQ. The V segment lost 3 bases and the J segment 2 bases; nucleotides outside the gene matches: 6. This CDR3 is CASSSTGGSNYGYTF. The CDR3 bases are TGCGCCAGCAGCTCAACAGGGGGTTCCAACTATGGCTACACCTTC.

V is TRBV7-3 and J is TRBJ2-3; no clear D gene. This CDR3 contains 13 residues. Trimming left V 6 bases short and J 6 bases short, with 13 bases between. Germline CDR1 is SGHTA and CDR2 is FQGTGA. The CDR3 DNA reads as TGTGCCAGCAGTGCCGCCCTGGGGGATACGCAGTATTTT. Translation gives CASSAALGDTQYF.

The chain has TRBV7-3 and TRBJ2-5; 14 bases align to TRBD2. V trimming: 3 bases; J trimming: 2 bases; junction bases outside the gene matches: 5. In germline, CDR1 is SGHTA, CDR2 FQGTGA. The CDR3 is 17 residues long. This CDR3 reads CASSLGLAGEVQETQYF. The DNA of the CDR3 is TGTGCCAGCAGCTTGGGACTAGCGGGGGAAGTTCAAGAGACCCAGTACTTC.

This clonotype was picked up a small number of times. The chain couples TRBV5-5 to TRBJ2-7; tentative D call: TRBD2 (6 bases). The ends were cut back, 4 bases at V and 1 base at J, with 12 bases in the middle. Germline V gene data show CDR1 as SGHKS and CDR2 as YYEKEE (reference sequence). The CDR3 is 14 amino acids. The CDR3 sequence: CASSPAGPSYEQYF. The CDR3, as DNA: TGTGCCAGCAGCCCGGCGGGACCATCCTACGAGCAGTACTTC. The complete variable domain, with remaining parts taken from reference TRBV5-5 and TRBJ2-7, reads DAGVTQSPTHLIKTRGQQVTLRCSPISGHKSVSWYQQVLGQGPQFIFQYYEKEERGRGNFPDRFSARQFPNYSSELNVNALLLGDSALYLCASSPAGPSYEQYFGPGTRLTVT.

There are a few counts of this clonotype. The chain uses TRBV6-5 and TRBJ2-7; D unclear. In germline, CDR1 is MNHEY, CDR2 SVGAGI. V lost 10 bases and J 4 bases, leaving 14 bases between the germline ends. The CDR3 length is 12 residues. CDR3 loop: CATGADGYEQYV. In DNA form, the CDR3 reads TGTGCCACCGGCGCGGACGGGTACGAGCAGTACGTC.

The chain couples TRBV20-1 to TRBJ2-3, with 14 bases matching TRBD2. After removal of 7 bases from V and 1 base from J, the junction contained 1 base not matched to a gene. The germline V gene encodes CDR1 DFQATT and CDR2 SNEGSKA (reference sequence). The CDR3 sequence is 14 residues long. The CDR3 protein is CSGTSGGRTDTQYF. The CDR3 nucleotides read TGCAGTGGGACTAGCGGGGGGCGCACAGATACGCAGTATTTT.

This clonotype was observed a handful of times. The chain carries TRBV5-1 and TRBJ2-5; TRBD1 might be the D (5 bases). V dropped 2 bases and J dropped 4 bases, with 18 bases sitting between them. The CDR3 length is 16 residues. CDR1 is SGHRS and CDR2 is YFSETQ in the germline V gene. The CDR3 spells CASSLRASGMRETQYF. DNA of the CDR3: TGCGCCAGCAGCTTAAGGGCATCAGGGATGCGAGAGACCCAGTACTTC.

This rearrangement joins TRBV5-5 to TRBJ2-7, with 8 bases lining up with TRBD1. J gave up 6 bases and V 4 bases, and 6 bases lay outside the gene matches. This CDR3 is built from 13 residues. Germline CDR1 SGHKS, CDR2 YYEKEE (reference sequence). CDR3 sequence: CASSRTTGGEQYF. The CDR3 bases are TGTGCCAGCAGCAGGACCACAGGGGGCGAGCAGTACTTC.

Here the CDR3 reads CASSPSARVDSPLHF. CDR3 coding DNA: TGTGCCAGCTCACCAAGCGCCAGAGTAGATTCACCCCTCCACTTT. The chain is built from TRBV18 and TRBJ1-6; the D is unclear. The CDR3 totals 15 residues. Deletions cut 2 bases from V and 8 bases from J, with 13 bases between. CDR1 KGHSH and CDR2 LQKENI come from the germline V gene.

The V gene is TRBV7-2, the J gene TRBJ2-7; TRBD1 matches at 7 bases. The germline V gene has CDR1 SGHTA and CDR2 FQGNSA. The length of the CDR3 is 14 residues. Unmatched junction bases numbered 7, after V lost 5 bases and J lost 3 bases. The CDR3, as DNA: TGTGCCAGCAGCCACCGGGACAGACACTACGAGCAGTACTTC. It is translated as CASSHRDRHYEQYF.

The count of this clonotype is one. The chain couples TRBV7-9 to TRBJ2-7; possible D gene TRBD2, 5 bases. CDR1 and CDR2 (germline): SEHNR, FQNEAQ (reference sequence). With 2 bases removed from V and 2 bases from J, the gap between germline ends came to 10 bases. This CDR3 has 14 residues. This CDR3 is CASSLLATTYEQYF. The DNA for the CDR3 is TGTGCCAGCAGCTTATTAGCGACGACCTACGAGCAGTACTTC.

This clonotype was seen many times. The chain recombines TRBV5-5 with TRBJ2-1; D gene uncertain. V lost 0 bases and J lost 2, with 9 bases in between. The CDR3 spans 15 residues. Germline assignment: CDR1 SGHKS and CDR2 YYEKEE (reference sequence). The CDR3 DNA is TGTGCCAGCAGCTTGGAAGATGTCCCCTACAATGAGCAGTTCTTC. This codes for CASSLEDVPYNEQFF. Complete variable domain (other parts from reference TRBV5-5 and TRBJ2-1): DAGVTQSPTHLIKTRGQQVTLRCSPISGHKSVSWYQQVLGQGPQFIFQYYEKEERGRGNFPDRFSARQFPNYSSELNVNALLLGDSALYLCASSLEDVPYNEQFFGPGTRLTVL.

A note on this clonotype: No conserved phenylalanine or tryptophan ends this CDR3, so it is likely a read error. The DNA is left out, because the CDR3 cannot be placed on it with certainty; the CDR3 is given as TCRdb lists it. The chain links TRBV7-8 to TRBJ2-7. The CDR3 extends over 8 residues, inclusive of both ends. Looked up from germline, CDR1 is SGHVS and CDR2 is FQNEAQ. CDR3 sequence: CASPYVKG.

The V call is TRBV5-6, the J call TRBJ2-5; tentatively, D is TRBD2 (6 bases). V was cut by 7 bases and J by 5 bases, with 12 bases left in between. This CDR3 spans 12 amino acids. The germline gives CDR1 SGHDT, CDR2 YYEEEE. CDR3 sequence reads: CASGGTVETQYF. The CDR3 DNA sequence: TGTGCCAGCGGCGGGACGGTGGAGACCCAGTACTTC.

The chain couples TRBV24-1 to TRBJ2-4; the D gene could be TRBD1 or TRBD2 (5 bases each). CDR1 and CDR2 (germline): KGHDR, SFDVKD. V gave up 2 bases and J gave up 11 bases, with 12 bases separating them. This CDR3 has 13 residues. DNA of the CDR3: TGTGCCACCAGTGATTCCGGGACCTTAGTTCAGTACTTC. As protein: CATSDSGTLVQYF.

A few counts support this clonotype. V gene TRBV28 combines with J gene TRBJ1-6; 7 bases are shared with TRBD1. This CDR3 comprises 16 residues. Germline V lookup: CDR1 MDHEN, CDR2 SYDVKM. J lost 3 bases, V lost 0 bases, and 2 bases had no gene match. The CDR3 bases are TGTGCCAGCAGTTTATGGCAGGGGGACTATAATTCACCCCTCCACTTT. It codes for CASSLWQGDYNSPLHF.

Only a few counts were recorded for this clonotype. CDR3 in DNA: TGTGCCAGCTCCTCCCCACTAGCGGGGGGGCGCGAGCAGTACTTC. It encodes CASSSPLAGGREQYF. The rearrangement uses TRBV9 and TRBJ2-7; 13 nucleotides align to TRBD2. Looked up from germline, CDR1 is SGDLS and CDR2 is YYNGEE. The CDR3 sequence is 15 residues long. Trimming removed 7 bases from V and 6 bases from J; junction bases left unmatched: 10.

V and J are TRBV4-1 and TRBJ2-2; the D is unclear. Per the germline V gene, CDR1 is MGHRA and CDR2 is YSYEKL. This CDR3 region has 13 residues. The V and J ends lost 0 bases and 8 bases respectively, with 7 bases between them. CDR3 in DNA: TGCGCCAGCAGCCAAGAAAGGCGGGGGGAGCTGTTTTTT. Amino acid sequence: CASSQERRGELFF.

The rearrangement links TRBV2 to TRBJ1-1, with D possibly matching TRBD1 (6 bases). V lost 8 bases and J 3 bases, leaving 16 bases between the germline ends. Germline CDR1 and CDR2: SNHLY and FYNNEI. This CDR3 is 14 amino acids long. The CDR3 bases are TGTGCCAGCTCCAATAAGGGGGAGGACACTGAAGCTTTCTTT. Its protein product is CASSNKGEDTEAFF.

This clonotype was found a few times. The chain joins TRBV11-2 to TRBJ2-3; 13 bases agree with TRBD2. From germline, CDR1 is SGHAT and CDR2 FQNNGV. V lost 1 base and J lost 4; bases outside the gene matches: 2. This CDR3 is 16 amino acids long. The CDR3 loop reads CASSLGTSGGADTQYF. The CDR3 coding sequence is TGTGCCAGCAGCTTAGGAACTAGCGGGGGGGCAGATACGCAGTATTTT.

The chain couples TRBV4-2 to TRBJ1-1; possible D gene TRBD1, 5 bases. Germline V gene lookup returns CDR1 LGHNA and CDR2 YNFKEQ. The germline V and J ends were trimmed by 0 bases and 10 bases, with 12 bases remaining between them. The CDR3 spans 13 residues. The DNA for the CDR3 is TGTGCCAGCAGCCAAGATAATGGGGCGGGAGCTTTCTTT. Encoded protein: CASSQDNGAGAFF.

The chain carries TRBV7-2 and TRBJ2-2; 8 bases align to TRBD2. CDR1 is SGHTA and CDR2 is FQGNSA in the germline V gene. This CDR3 is built from 15 residues. Trimming cost V 6 bases and J 6 bases; bases outside gene matches: 9. The CDR3 DNA follows: TGTGCCAGCAGACCCGGGGGGGCTATCGCCGGGGAGCTGTTTTTT. Amino acids: CASRPGGAIAGELFF.

This clonotype was observed a few times. The V call is TRBV4-3, the J call TRBJ2-3; either TRBD1 or TRBD2 may supply D (5 bases each). CDR1 is LGHNA, CDR2 YSLEER, per germline. Trimming removed 3 bases at V and 11 bases at J, with 18 bases between. The CDR3 has 14 amino acids. The CDR3 nucleotides read TGCGCCAGCAGCCACACTAGGGGCACCCGTAGGCAGTATTTT. Translating gives CASSHTRGTRRQYF.

This clonotype occurred a few times. This chain joins TRBV5-1 and TRBJ1-1; D is perhaps TRBD1 (6 bases). Deletions cut 2 bases from V and 4 bases from J, with 15 bases between. CDR1 and CDR2 (germline): SGHRS, YFSETQ. There are 15 residues in the CDR3. CDR3 nucleotides: TGCGCCAGCAGCTTAGGGGGGGTGTTGGCCACTGAAGCTTTCTTT. This codes for CASSLGGVLATEAFF.

The V call is TRBV5-1, the J call TRBJ1-2; 7 nucleotides agree with TRBD1. This CDR3 has 15 amino acids. Germline V gene sequence: CDR1 SGHRS, CDR2 YFSETQ. The J segment lost 2 bases and the V segment lost 2 bases, leaving 6 bases of the junction unmatched. The CDR3 spells CASSFPATGNYGYTF. Here the CDR3 DNA reads TGCGCCAGCAGCTTCCCCGCGACAGGGAACTATGGCTACACCTTC.